Each of the 16 T cell receptor beta chains below was sequenced from the same sample in a study of blood T cell repertoires in COVID-19. The data were produced by immunoSEQ multiplex PCR, yet TCRdb's version contains in-frame clones alone and is incomplete. Altogether approximately 120,000 clones are present, approximately 91% being singletons, with the ten largest covering more than 0.9%. The sample consisted of peripheral blood. These receptors were obtained from a woman of 80 years or more with acute or convalescent COVID-19.

V and J are TRBV10-3 and TRBJ2-1; 7 bases line up with TRBD2. CDR1 ENHRY and CDR2 SYGVKD come from the germline V gene. V was clipped by 10 bases and J by 7 bases; unmatched bases: 10. CDR3 size: 13 residues. The CDR3: CASSGVADNEQFF. The CDR3 DNA reads as TGTGCCAGCAGCGGGGTAGCGGATAATGAGCAGTTCTTC.

This sequence joins TRBV2 and TRBJ2-5; 11 nucleotides align to TRBD1. J was trimmed by 4 bases and V by 8 bases; bases with no gene match: 9. CDR1 is SNHLY, CDR2 FYNNEI, per germline. This CDR3 has 15 amino acids. CDR3 amino acids: CASGEGQGAGETQYF. CDR3 nucleotides: TGTGCCAGCGGAGAAGGACAGGGGGCCGGAGAGACCCAGTACTTC. The full variable domain, in which reference TRBV2 and TRBJ2-5 provide the parts outside the CDR3, is EPEVTQTPSHQVTQMGQEVILRCVPISNHLYFYWYRQILGQKVEFLVSFYNNEISEKSEIFDDQFSVERPDGSNFTLKIRSTKLEDSAMYFCASGEGQGAGETQYFGPGTRLLVL.

The gene calls are TRBV9 and TRBJ2-6, with D perhaps TRBD1 (5 bases). This CDR3 spans 15 amino acids. V gave up 0 bases and J gave up 2 bases, with 6 bases separating them. CDR1 SGDLS and CDR2 YYNGEE come from the germline V gene. The CDR3 loop reads CASSVEGTGANVLTF. Here the CDR3 DNA reads TGTGCCAGCAGCGTAGAGGGGACTGGGGCCAACGTCCTGACTTTC.

The genes are TRBV27 and TRBJ2-7, with a weak D call TRBD2 (6 bases). The germline gives CDR1 MNHEY, CDR2 SMNVEV (reference sequence). Trimming took 8 bases from V and 7 from J, leaving 21 bases between them. The CDR3 has 14 amino acids. CDR3 amino acids: CASGSGLAVREQYF. DNA of the CDR3: TGTGCCAGCGGCTCGGGACTCGCGGTGAGGGAGCAGTACTTC.

Written as DNA, the CDR3 is TGCGCCAGCAGCCAGGGACAGCACTCTGGAAACACCATATATTTT. It encodes CASSQGQHSGNTIYF. The rearrangement links TRBV4-3 to TRBJ1-3; 7 bases align to TRBD1. The V segment lost 3 bases and the J segment 0 bases; nucleotides outside the gene matches: 2. There are 15 residues in the CDR3. Per germline, CDR1 LGHNA and CDR2 YSLEER.

In nucleotides, the CDR3 is TGTGCCAGCAGCTTAGCGCTAGCGGGGCAGATATACAATGAGCAGTTCTTC. Translation gives CASSLALAGQIYNEQFF. The rearrangement links TRBV7-9 to TRBJ2-1; TRBD2 matches 9 bases. V lost 0 bases to trimming and J lost 4 bases; unmatched junction nucleotides: 7. Germline assignment: CDR1 SEHNR and CDR2 FQNEAQ (reference sequence). CDR3 length equals 17 residues.

The genes are TRBV15 and TRBJ2-6, with 8 bases matching TRBD1. The CDR3 contains 18 residues. Germline loops: CDR1 LNHNV, CDR2 YYDKDF (reference sequence). J gave up 0 bases and V 6 bases, and 10 bases lay outside the gene matches. The CDR3 DNA is TGTGCCACCAGGGCGGGACAGGCTACCTTCTCTGGGGCCAACGTCCTGACTTTC. Encoded protein: CATRAGQATFSGANVLTF.

The V call is TRBV12-5, the J call TRBJ1-5; D is possibly TRBD1 (6 bases). Per the germline V gene, CDR1 is LGHNT and CDR2 is FRNRAP. CDR3 length equals 15 residues. V lost 1 base and J lost 2, with 9 bases in between. The CDR3 bases are TGTGCTAGTGGTTTGGATCGACAGGGCAATCAGCCCCAGCATTTT. It specifies CASGLDRQGNQPQHF.

This clone has a handful of counts. CDR3 nucleotides: TGTGCCAGCGAAAAAGCGCCTGACCGGGGTTACGAGCAGTACTTC. Protein: CASEKAPDRGYEQYF. V gene TRBV6-5 combines with J gene TRBJ2-7; TRBD2 might be the D (5 bases). Germline V CDR1 and CDR2: MNHEY, SVGAGI. V lost 8 bases and J 4 bases, leaving 21 bases between the germline ends. The CDR3 loop spans 15 amino acids.

The chain uses TRBV4-1 and TRBJ1-1, with a weak D call TRBD1 (5 bases). V dropped 0 bases and J dropped 10 bases, with 21 bases sitting between them. In germline, CDR1 is MGHRA, CDR2 YSYEKL. This CDR3 region has 16 residues. The CDR3 is CASSQDSARTGGVAFF. The CDR3 nucleotides are TGCGCCAGCAGCCAAGATTCAGCCAGAACTGGAGGGGTAGCTTTCTTT.

The V and J genes are TRBV5-1 and TRBJ2-5, with 11 bases fitting TRBD2. Germline lookup yields CDR1 SGHRS and CDR2 YFSETQ. Unmatched junction bases numbered 7, after V lost 3 bases and J lost 0 bases. The CDR3 covers 17 residues. The CDR3 nucleotides read TGCGCCAGCAGCTGGGGACTAGCGGTAACGTACCAAGAGACCCAGTACTTC. This sequence encodes CASSWGLAVTYQETQYF.

J is TRBJ2-5 and V is TRBV27; TRBD2 is a possible D gene (7 bases). CDR1 and CDR2 (germline): MNHEY, SMNVEV (reference sequence). The CDR3 sequence is 19 residues long. V lost 4 bases to trimming and J lost 2 bases, with 26 bases between them. The CDR3 reads CASSSNTWGGAVGQETQYF. The CDR3 bases are TGTGCCAGCAGTTCTAACACCTGGGGGGGGGCGGTGGGGCAAGAGACCCAGTACTTC.

V gene TRBV3-1 (or the pseudogene TRBV3-2) combines with J gene TRBJ1-2; 8 bases agree with TRBD1. The CDR3 loop spans 16 amino acids. The J segment lost 3 bases and the V segment lost 6 bases, leaving 12 bases of the junction unmatched. Germline values: CDR1 LGHDT, CDR2 YNNKEL (reference sequence). This CDR3 reads CASSLGRGRWDYGYTF. CDR3 DNA: TGTGCCAGCAGTCTAGGCAGGGGGCGCTGGGACTATGGCTACACCTTC.

This chain links TRBV21-1 with TRBJ2-7; the listed D gene, TRBD1, was not tested against the DNA. TRBV21-1 is an annotated pseudogene. There are 17 residues in the CDR3. CDR3 region: CASSKDPGQGAPYEQYF. CDR3 in DNA: TGTGCCAGCAGCAAAGATCCGGGACAGGGGGCTCCCTACGAGCAGTACTTC.

The gene calls are TRBV25-1 and TRBJ2-2; D is perhaps TRBD2 (6 bases). CDR3 size: 14 residues. From germline, CDR1 is MGHDK and CDR2 SYGVNS. Trimming removed 7 bases at V and 5 bases at J, with 14 bases between. The CDR3 reads CASNSRERTGELFF. The CDR3 DNA follows: TGTGCCAGCAACTCCCGGGAGCGGACCGGGGAGCTGTTTTTT. Using reference TRBV25-1 and TRBJ2-2 for the parts outside the CDR3, the full variable domain is EADIYQTPRYLVIGTGKKITLECSQTMGHDKMYWYQQDPGMELHLIHYSYGVNSTEKGDLSSESTVSRIRTEHFPLTLESARPSHTSQYLCASNSRERTGELFFGEGSRLTVL.

The rearrangement links TRBV3-1 (or the pseudogene TRBV3-2) to TRBJ2-3; 12 bases agree with TRBD2. Germline assignment: CDR1 LGHDT and CDR2 YNNKEL (reference sequence). The CDR3 runs to 19 residues. With V trimmed by 1 base and J by 4 bases, 12 bases remained unmatched. The CDR3 DNA is TGTGCCAGCAGCCAAGTCTCTAGCGGGGGGGCAGGTTCGCCAGATACGCAGTATTTT. Translating it yields CASSQVSSGGAGSPDTQYF.